The 24 T cell receptor beta chains reported below all come from one sample, sequenced in a study of beta chain features in type 1 diabetes. Study findings and constraints: Type 1 diabetes patients showed a moderate but significant shortening of TCRB CDR3s in all four CD4+ subsets.

The study reverse transcribed the entire isolated RNA, so it sequenced expressed TCRB transcripts. The data were produced by immunoSEQ multiplex PCR, yet TCRdb's version contains in-frame clones alone and is incomplete. The sample contains 600,000 or so clones, around 12% of which appear only once. Their target antigens are unknown. The sequenced material came from naive CD4+ T cells from blood. The receptors stem from a man younger than 40 with type 1 diabetes.

The genes are TRBV9 and TRBJ1-2, with D hard to call. CDR3 size: 14 residues. Trimming removed 1 base from V and 5 bases from J, with 12 bases in between. Germline V gene sequence: CDR1 SGDLS, CDR2 YYNGEE. The CDR3, as DNA: TGTGCCAGCAGCGTATTGGCAGAACCTTATGGCTACACCTTC. Translation gives CASSVLAEPYGYTF. The full variable domain, rest sourced from reference TRBV9 and TRBJ1-2, is DSGVTQTPKHLITATGQRVTLRCSPRSGDLSVYWYQQSLDQGLQFLIQYYNGEERAKGNILERFSAQQFPDLHSELNLSSLELGDSALYFCASSVLAEPYGYTFGSGTRLTVV.

This clone has a handful of counts. The CDR3 spells CAIWRQGTNEQFF. The CDR3 bases are TGTGCCATCTGGCGGCAGGGGACTAATGAGCAGTTCTTC. This chain uses TRBV30 with TRBJ2-1; the D call may be TRBD1 or TRBD2 (6 bases each). Trimming left V 8 bases short and J 7 bases short, with 18 bases between. The CDR3 runs 13 residues. The germline V gene encodes CDR1 GTSNPN and CDR2 SVGIG (reference sequence).

The chain has TRBV7-2 and TRBJ1-6; 7 bases are shared with TRBD1. The V segment lost 5 bases and the J segment 7 bases; nucleotides outside the gene matches: 8. Germline loops: CDR1 SGHTA, CDR2 FQGNSA. This CDR3 comprises 15 residues. DNA of the CDR3: TGTGCCAGCAGCGCACAGGGGATTTGGAATTCACCCCTCCACTTT. It specifies CASSAQGIWNSPLHF.

This clone was detected only a few times. The rearrangement uses TRBV6-5 and TRBJ2-3; the D gene is possibly TRBD2 (5 bases). Germline lookup yields CDR1 MNHEY and CDR2 SVGAGI. CDR3 size: 14 residues. Trimming took 5 bases from V and 2 from J, leaving 11 bases between them. CDR3 nucleotide sequence: TGTGCCAGCAGTCAGGACTCAAACACAGATACGCAGTATTTT. Translated, it gives CASSQDSNTDTQYF.

The sample holds a few counts of this clone. The V gene is TRBV5-1, the J gene TRBJ2-3, with 7 bases lining up with TRBD2. Germline CDR1 reads SGHRS; CDR2 reads YFSETQ. J was trimmed by 0 bases and V by 6 bases; bases with no gene match: 10. This CDR3 is built from 16 residues. The CDR3 nucleotides read TGCGCCAGCACCCGGGGGGTAGACACTAGCACAGATACGCAGTATTTT. Amino acids: CASTRGVDTSTDTQYF. Using reference TRBV5-1 and TRBJ2-3 for the parts outside the CDR3, the full variable domain is KAGVTQTPRYLIKTRGQQVTLSCSPISGHRSVSWYQQTPGQGLQFLFEYFSETQRNKGNFPGRFSGRQFSNSRSEMNVSTLELGDSALYLCASTRGVDTSTDTQYFGPGTRLTVL.

This clone has a handful of counts. CDR3 sequence reads: CASSQPGQDEQFF. The CDR3 DNA follows: TGTGCCAGCAGCCAACCGGGACAGGACGAGCAGTTCTTC. The rearrangement joins TRBV5-4 to TRBJ2-1; 8 positions agree with TRBD1. Germline V gene sequence: CDR1 SGHNT, CDR2 YYREEE (reference sequence). This CDR3 is 13 amino acids long. V lost 4 bases and J lost 10; bases outside the gene matches: 7.

This chain connects TRBV9 to TRBJ1-2, with a possible D match to TRBD1 (5 bases). CDR1 and CDR2 (germline): SGDLS, YYNGEE. Between the trimmed V and J ends, which lost 1 base and 8 bases, there was a span of 15 bases. This CDR3 has 14 amino acids. The CDR3 coding sequence is TGTGCCAGCAGCGTAAATACGGGGGAGAGGGGCTACACCTTC. Amino acids: CASSVNTGERGYTF.

The rearrangement uses TRBV9 and TRBJ2-5; TRBD2 is a possible D gene (6 bases). Trimming left V 4 bases short and J 3 bases short, with 13 bases between. The germline V gene encodes CDR1 SGDLS and CDR2 YYNGEE. The CDR3 spans 14 residues. The CDR3 region is CASSLRWGEETQYF. The CDR3 region has the DNA TGTGCCAGCAGCCTACGTTGGGGGGAAGAGACCCAGTACTTC.

This clone has a handful of counts. The chain combines TRBV7-2 with TRBJ2-7, with 9 bases that match TRBD1. Germline V lookup: CDR1 SGHTA, CDR2 FQGNSA. The V segment lost 3 bases and the J segment 6 bases; nucleotides outside the gene matches: 6. The length of the CDR3 is 14 residues. The CDR3 region has the DNA TGTGCCAGCAGCTTCGGGACAGGGAGTCTCGAGCAGTACTTC. Translating it yields CASSFGTGSLEQYF.

This clone was seen more than once but under ten times. V usage is TRBV18 and J usage is TRBJ2-1; TRBD1 agrees at 10 bases. The germline V gene has CDR1 KGHSH and CDR2 LQKENI. The CDR3 sequence is 16 residues long. V dropped 3 bases and J dropped 0; count of bases not matched to a gene: 2. CDR3 protein: CASSPGQGSSYNEQFF. In DNA form, the CDR3 reads TGTGCCAGCTCACCGGGACAGGGGAGCTCCTACAATGAGCAGTTCTTC.

This clone occurred a few times. This chain connects TRBV28 to TRBJ2-4; D unresolved. Germline V gene lookup returns CDR1 MDHEN and CDR2 SYDVKM. This CDR3 has 14 amino acids. The V end was cut by 1 base, the J end by 5 bases, with 9 bases between. CDR3 sequence: CASSLSVVENIQYF. Written as DNA, the CDR3 is TGTGCCAGCAGTTTATCGGTGGTAGAAAACATTCAGTACTTC.

This clone came up a few times. This sequence joins TRBV18 and TRBJ1-2; TRBD1 agrees at 8 bases. Looked up from germline, CDR1 is KGHSH and CDR2 is LQKENI. The CDR3 is made up of 17 amino acids. J lost 0 bases, V lost 1 base, and 7 bases had no gene match. CDR3 nucleotide sequence: TGTGCCAGCTCACCACGGGCAGGGGGCGCGACTAACTATGGCTACACCTTC. This translates into CASSPRAGGATNYGYTF.

This clone has more than one count but fewer than ten. V gene TRBV5-4 combines with J gene TRBJ2-5, with 11 nucleotides matching TRBD2. Germline V lookup: CDR1 SGHNT, CDR2 YYREEE (reference sequence). The junction had 9 bases not matched to a gene; V was cut back by 1 base and J by 4 bases. This CDR3 is 17 amino acids long. In DNA form, the CDR3 reads TGTGCCAGCAGCTTGAGGGTAGCGGGGGGGCTGGGAGAGACCCAGTACTTC. Translation: CASSLRVAGGLGETQYF.

This clone was counted a few times. The chain recombines TRBV27 with TRBJ2-5; weak D call: TRBD1 (6 bases). The CDR3 is 15 residues long. Germline V gene sequence: CDR1 MNHEY, CDR2 SMNVEV (reference sequence). V gave up 5 bases and J gave up 1 base, with 14 bases separating them. The CDR3 DNA reads as TGTGCCAGCAGTAGGGGGTCCGGGCGCCAAGAGACCCAGTACTTC. Protein: CASSRGSGRQETQYF.

This chain links TRBV2 with TRBJ1-1; perhaps TRBD1 as D (6 bases). The CDR3 sequence is 14 residues long. Trimming removed 6 bases at V and 1 base at J, with 12 bases between. CDR1 is SNHLY and CDR2 is FYNNEI in the germline V gene. The CDR3 spells CASSEQGKNTEAFF. The DNA for the CDR3 is TGTGCCAGCAGCGAACAGGGTAAGAACACTGAAGCTTTCTTT.

The V and J genes are TRBV7-7 and TRBJ2-2, with D possibly being TRBD2 (6 bases). V was pared by 3 bases and J by 3 bases, with 11 bases between. CDR1 SSHAT and CDR2 FNYEAQ come from the germline V gene (reference sequence). This CDR3 comprises 15 residues. The CDR3 DNA follows: TGTGCCAGCAGCTTGGGGACTTCGCACACCGGGGAGCTGTTTTTT. It specifies CASSLGTSHTGELFF.

CDR3 residues: CASSLRGLDPDTQYF. The CDR3 nucleotides are TGCGCCAGCAGCTTGCGAGGACTAGACCCAGATACGCAGTATTTT. The chain has TRBV5-1 and TRBJ2-3, with TRBD2 matching 7 bases. J gave up 4 bases and V 1 base, and 6 bases lay outside the gene matches. The germline gives CDR1 SGHRS, CDR2 YFSETQ. The CDR3 is made up of 15 amino acids.

This clone has more than one count but fewer than ten. This rearrangement joins TRBV5-1 to TRBJ2-1, with TRBD1 identical over 8 bases. CDR3 length equals 14 residues. Germline V CDR1 and CDR2: SGHRS, YFSETQ. The ends lost 4 bases at V and 6 bases at J; junction bases unmatched: 6. CDR3 in amino acids: CASSADRVRNEQFF. CDR3 sequence (DNA): TGCGCCAGCAGCGCGGACAGGGTGCGCAATGAGCAGTTCTTC.

This clone appeared a single time. V is TRBV6-5 and J is TRBJ1-1; no firm D call. Trimming shortened V by 4 bases and J by 3 bases, and 9 bases separated the two germline ends. CDR1 and CDR2 (germline): MNHEY, SVGAGI. The CDR3 is made up of 13 amino acids. The CDR3 coding sequence is TGTGCCAGCAGTTCGAAGGCTCACACTGAAGCTTTCTTT. Translating it yields CASSSKAHTEAFF.

The gene calls are TRBV7-9 and TRBJ2-6; D remains unclear. V lost 3 bases, J lost 2 bases, and 11 bases lay in between. Germline V gene sequence: CDR1 SEHNR, CDR2 FQNEAQ (reference sequence). This CDR3 has 16 amino acids. The CDR3 reads CASSFSFHAGANVLTF. The CDR3 DNA follows: TGTGCCAGCAGCTTCTCCTTCCATGCTGGGGCCAACGTCCTGACTTTC.

The chain combines TRBV5-4 with TRBJ2-1; 13 bases map to TRBD2. J was trimmed by 7 bases and V by 4 bases; bases with no gene match: 5. The CDR3 covers 15 residues. From germline, CDR1 is SGHNT and CDR2 YYREEE (reference sequence). The CDR3 DNA reads TGTGCCAGCAGCCAGGGACTAGCGGGGAGGAATGAGCAGTTCTTC. Translated, it gives CASSQGLAGRNEQFF.

The chain has TRBV19 and TRBJ1-5; TRBD1 might be the D (6 bases). The ends were cut back, 8 bases at V and 2 bases at J, with 19 bases in the middle. CDR3 size: 16 residues. Germline V CDR1 and CDR2: LNHDA, SQIVND (reference sequence). The CDR3 DNA sequence: TGTGCCAGTTGTAGGTGGGGGGCGCAGGGCAATCAGCCCCAGCATTTT. This codes for CASCRWGAQGNQPQHF.

J is TRBJ1-5 and V is TRBV30; D unclear. The germline gives CDR1 GTSNPN, CDR2 SVGIG (reference sequence). V was shortened by 1 base and J by 7 bases, with 8 bases between the two germline ends. This CDR3 region has 12 residues. Here the CDR3 reads CAWSAGWQPQHF. In DNA form, the CDR3 reads TGTGCCTGGAGTGCGGGTTGGCAGCCCCAGCATTTT.

The rearrangement joins TRBV5-6 to TRBJ2-3; TRBD1 agrees at 7 bases. Trimming at V came to 2 bases and at J to 8 bases, leaving 8 bases not matched to a gene. Germline V gene lookup returns CDR1 SGHDT and CDR2 YYEEEE. The CDR3 length is 14 residues. CDR3 coding DNA: TGTGCCAGCAGCTTACCAGGGGGTTTTCCTACGCAGTATTTT. This gives the protein CASSLPGGFPTQYF.